A selection of T cell receptor beta chains follows, all from one sample in a study of T cell responses to AZD1222 COVID-19 vaccine. Only in-frame clones appear in the TCRdb table, and some are missing; sequencing was by immunoSEQ multiplex PCR. Of about 46,000 clones in the sample, roughly 90% are singletons; the top ten hold about 1.1%. The material was peripheral blood, obtained 28 days after the second AZD1222 dose. Receptor source: an adult who received the AZD1222 COVID-19 vaccine. Each CDR3 is given with its conserved first and last residue. A D gene is named only where the DNA matches it firmly.

v_call	d_call	j_call	cdr3_nt	cdr3_aa
TRBV6-6	-	TRBJ1-5	TGTGCCAGCAGTGGGACCTGGCAGCCCCAGCATTTT	CASSGTWQPQHF
TRBV2	-	TRBJ2-3	TGTGCCAGCAGTGACGGGGGCTCAGGTACCACAGATACGCAGTATTTT	CASSDGGSGTTDTQYF
TRBV10-3	-	TRBJ2-5	TGTGCCATCAGTGCGAAGGCAGGGCGAGAAGAGACCCAGTACTTC	CAISAKAGREETQYF
TRBV6-5	-	TRBJ1-2	TGTGCCAGCACCCCACGGCAGAATTCTAACTATGGCTACACCTTC	CASTPRQNSNYGYTF
TRBV19	TRBD2	TRBJ2-3	TGTGCCAGTAGTACCCGACTAGCGGGAGCAGATACGCAGTATTTT	CASSTRLAGADTQYF
TRBV6-1	-	TRBJ2-1	TGTGCCAGCAGTGAAGTGGGGGTTTCTGAGCAGTTCTTC	CASSEVGVSEQFF
TRBV29-1	-	TRBJ2-7	TGCAGCGTTGGGGTTGGGGGCCCCTACGAGCAGTACTTC	CSVGVGGPYEQYF
TRBV28	-	TRBJ2-5	TGTGCCAGCAGTTTAAACGGGGGCCTTCAAGAGACCCAGTACTTC	CASSLNGGLQETQYF
TRBV9	TRBD2	TRBJ2-1	TGTGCCAGCAGCGCGCGACTAGCATCCTACAATGAGCAGTTCTTC	CASSARLASYNEQFF
TRBV2	-	TRBJ1-3	TGTGCCAGCACCAGGGACTCTGGAAACACCATATATTTT	CASTRDSGNTIYF
TRBV19	-	TRBJ1-2	TGTGCCAGTAGTATCCGGGGTCCTAACTATGGCTACACCTTC	CASSIRGPNYGYTF
TRBV3-1/TRBV3-2	-	TRBJ2-2	TGTGCCAGCAGCCCCGAGGTAGCGGAGAACACCGGGGAGCTGTTTTTT	CASSPEVAENTGELFF
TRBV13	TRBD2	TRBJ2-7	TGTGCCAGCAGCTTGGAGCGGGAGGGCCTCTACGAGCAGTACTTC	CASSLEREGLYEQYF
TRBV7-9	-	TRBJ2-7	TGTGCCAGCAGCTCTTACACCTACGAGCAGTACTTC	CASSSYTYEQYF
TRBV10-3	TRBD1	TRBJ1-2	TGTGCCATCAGTGAGTGGACAGGGAGTGGCTACACCTTC	CAISEWTGSGYTF
TRBV25-1	-	TRBJ1-4	TGTGCCAGCAGTGACGGAAGGTTGCCTAATGAAAAACTGTTTTTT	CASSDGRLPNEKLFF
TRBV18	-	TRBJ1-1	TGTGCCAGCTCACCAGGTCCTGGTGACACTGAAGCTTTCTTT	CASSPGPGDTEAFF
TRBV4-1	TRBD1	TRBJ2-2	TGCGCCAGCAGCCTGTGGACAGGGGGAACTGGGGAGCTGTTTTTT	CASSLWTGGTGELFF
TRBV2	-	TRBJ1-1	TGTGCCAGCAGAAGAGACTGGGGGGACACTGAAGCTTTCTTT	CASRRDWGDTEAFF
TRBV5-1	TRBD1	TRBJ2-7	TGCGCCAGCAGCCAGCTCCGGGACAGCCCCCGGGAGCAGTACTTC	CASSQLRDSPREQYF
TRBV12-3/TRBV12-4	-	TRBJ2-3	TGTGCCATCGGGACCTACACAGATACGCAGTATTTT	CAIGTYTDTQYF
TRBV30	-	TRBJ1-3	TGTGCCTGGAGTGTAGAGGACCGGGGAAACACCATATATTTT	CAWSVEDRGNTIYF
TRBV2	-	TRBJ1-5	TGTGCCAGTAGCTCCCGGACCTATAATCAGCCCCAGCATTTT	CASSSRTYNQPQHF
TRBV15	-	TRBJ2-7	TGTGCCACCAGCAGAGATCAGGCAAAAACCTCCTACGAGCAGTACTTC	CATSRDQAKTSYEQYF
TRBV24-1	TRBD1	TRBJ2-1	TGTGCCACCAGGCAGTCCGGGACAGGGAACAATGAGCAGTTCTTC	CATRQSGTGNNEQFF
TRBV5-4	-	TRBJ2-1	TGTGCCAGTATGGCTGAGAGCTCCTACAATGAGCAGTTCTTC	CASMAESSYNEQFF
TRBV6-2/TRBV6-3	-	TRBJ2-3	TGTGCCAGCAGCCACGAGACTAAAACAACAGATACGCAGTATTTT	CASSHETKTTDTQYF
TRBV2	-	TRBJ2-5	TGTGCCAGCACCCTGACATACCAAGAGACCCAGTACTTC	CASTLTYQETQYF
TRBV11-2	-	TRBJ1-2	TGTGCCAGCAGCTTAGCCCGGGGTTTTGGCTACACCTTC	CASSLARGFGYTF
TRBV5-1	TRBD1	TRBJ1-1	TGCGCCAGCAGCTCGGGACAGGGGGGTAGTAACACTGAAGCTTTCTTT	CASSSGQGGSNTEAFF